The 15 T cell receptor beta chains in this list originate from one sample, sequenced in a study of TIL therapy for anti-PD-1-resistant metastatic lung cancer. Sequencing used immunoSEQ v3. Only in-frame clones appear in the TCRdb table, and some are missing; sequencing was by immunoSEQ multiplex PCR. The sample consists of approximately 57,000 clones, around four fifths of them appearing once. Time point: pre-treatment sample, taken before nivolumab and TIL therapy. Specimen: blood, collected at baseline. Receptor source: a person between 25 and 80 years old with non-small cell lung cancer.

V gene TRBV6-5 combines with J gene TRBJ2-7; 14 bases are a match to TRBD2. This CDR3 spans 15 amino acids. Germline V gene sequence: CDR1 MNHEY, CDR2 SVGAGI. V was clipped by 6 bases and J by 2 bases; unmatched bases: 3. CDR3: CASREGLAGAYEQYF. The CDR3, as DNA: TGTGCCAGCAGGGAGGGACTAGCGGGGGCCTACGAGCAGTACTTC.

V gene TRBV6-1 combines with J gene TRBJ2-3; D might be TRBD2 (5 bases). CDR1 and CDR2 from the germline V gene are MNHNS and SASEGT. V was shortened by 2 bases and J by 0 bases, with 9 bases between the two germline ends. The CDR3 spans 15 residues. Here the CDR3 reads CASSEPGKSTDTQYF. The CDR3 bases are TGTGCCAGCAGTGAACCCGGGAAAAGCACAGATACGCAGTATTTT.

This chain joins TRBV7-2 and TRBJ1-6, with D possibly matching TRBD1 (6 bases). V lost 6 bases and J 7 bases, leaving 19 bases between the germline ends. The CDR3 contains 16 residues. Germline V CDR1 and CDR2: SGHTA, FQGNSA. CDR3 coding DNA: TGTGCCAGCAGTCGCTCGCCGGGACAAACAAATTCACCCCTCCACTTT. This translates into CASSRSPGQTNSPLHF. The variable domain in full, completed from reference TRBV7-2 and TRBJ1-6, reads GAGVSQSPSNKVTEKGKDVELRCDPISGHTALYWYRQSLGQGLEFLIYFQGNSAPDKSGLPSDRFSAERTGGSVSTLTIQRTQQEDSAVYLCASSRSPGQTNSPLHFGNGTRLTVT.

This sequence joins TRBV18 and TRBJ2-7; D not certain. Germline V gives CDR1 KGHSH, CDR2 LQKENI. CDR3 length equals 14 residues. V lost 3 bases and J lost 1, with 10 bases in between. The CDR3 loop is CASSPPAQSYEQYF. The CDR3, as DNA: TGTGCCAGCTCACCCCCCGCACAGTCCTACGAGCAGTACTTC.

In its sample, this clone was seen once. The CDR3 region has the DNA TGTGCCAGCAGCCGCGACCGGGACTCTCGAACTAATACGCAGTATTTT. This encodes CASSRDRDSRTNTQYF. The rearrangement uses TRBV7-2 and TRBJ2-3, with D perhaps matching TRBD2 (6 bases). Trimming shortened V by 5 bases and J by 7 bases, and 22 bases separated the two germline ends. The germline CDR1 and CDR2 sequences are SGHTA and FQGNSA. The CDR3 sequence is 16 residues long.

The chain carries TRBV7-2 and TRBJ2-1; 12 bases are shared with TRBD2. The CDR3 runs to 16 residues. V shed 6 bases, J shed 4 bases, and the junction held 7 bases outside the gene matches. Germline V gene data show CDR1 as SGHTA and CDR2 as FQGNSA. Here the CDR3 reads CASSPGTSGPYNEQFF. The DNA for the CDR3 is TGTGCCAGCAGTCCCGGGACTAGCGGGCCTTACAATGAGCAGTTCTTC.

V and J are TRBV19 and TRBJ1-1, with 10 bases matching TRBD1. The CDR3 loop spans 14 amino acids. Trimming removed 5 bases from V and 5 bases from J; junction bases left unmatched: 5. The germline V gene encodes CDR1 LNHDA and CDR2 SQIVND (reference sequence). The CDR3 reads CASSPGTGVTEAFF. The CDR3 DNA reads as TGTGCCAGTAGTCCCGGGACAGGGGTAACTGAAGCTTTCTTT.

This clone was recorded only once. This rearrangement joins TRBV30 to TRBJ2-1; D perhaps matches TRBD2 (5 bases). Looked up from germline, CDR1 is GTSNPN and CDR2 is SVGIG (reference sequence). The CDR3 loop spans 13 amino acids. The V end lost 0 bases, the J end lost 9 bases, and 12 bases lay between the germline ends. CDR3 DNA: TGTGCCTGGAGTGTACAGAGGGAAGGTGAGCAGTTCTTC. It yields the protein CAWSVQREGEQFF.

The CDR3 DNA reads as TGTGCCAGCAGTTGGACTAGCGGCACAGATACGCAGTATTTT. Its protein is CASSWTSGTDTQYF. This chain connects TRBV6-2 or TRBV6-3 to TRBJ2-3; 9 positions match TRBD2. With 4 bases clipped from V and 1 base from J, the junction kept 0 bases outside the gene matches. The CDR3 has 14 amino acids. Germline V lookup: CDR1 MNHEY, CDR2 SVGEGT.

The chain carries TRBV4-3 and TRBJ1-5, with D hard to call. Germline values: CDR1 LGHNA, CDR2 YSLEER. The germline V and J ends were trimmed by 0 bases and 6 bases, with 15 bases remaining between them. This CDR3 has 16 amino acids. DNA of the CDR3: TGCGCCAGCAGCCAAGATTATTGGCAAACGAGTCAGCCCCAGCATTTT. Residues: CASSQDYWQTSQPQHF.

As concerns this clone: Sequence at one end of the junction differs from germline and may be a read error. CDR3 protein: CASTLRGGSLNTGELFF. CDR3 bases: TGTGCCAGCACCTTGAGGGGGGGGAGTTTGAACACCGGGGAGCTGTTTTTT. V is TRBV5-4 and J is TRBJ2-2, with D possibly matching TRBD2 (7 bases). CDR3 length: 17 residues. Germline V lookup: CDR1 SGHNT, CDR2 YYREEE (reference sequence).

The chain carries TRBV18 and TRBJ2-7, with 9 nucleotides matching TRBD1. The J segment lost 6 bases and the V segment lost 3 bases, leaving 9 bases of the junction unmatched. The CDR3 totals 15 residues. CDR1 and CDR2 (germline): KGHSH, LQKENI. The CDR3 DNA follows: TGTGCCAGCTCACCGCGGACAGGGGAGAGCGGCGAGCAGTACTTC. Translating it yields CASSPRTGESGEQYF.

This sequence joins TRBV18 and TRBJ2-3; no firm D call. Germline-derived CDR1 and CDR2 are KGHSH and LQKENI. This CDR3 comprises 12 residues. Trimming shortened V by 3 bases and J by 5 bases, and 6 bases separated the two germline ends. The CDR3 DNA is TGTGCCAGCTCACCTACGAGAGATACGCAGTATTTT. It specifies CASSPTRDTQYF.

With respect to this clone: A junction end diverges from the germline sequence, so it may reflect a read error. The J gene is TRBJ1-2, the V gene TRBV2; a possible D gene is TRBD1 (5 bases). The CDR3 sequence is 11 residues long. Germline CDR1 reads SNHLY; CDR2 reads FYNNEI. The DNA for the CDR3 is TGTGCCCGCAGGGCTAACTATGGCTACACCTTC. It is translated as CARRANYGYTF.

The gene calls are TRBV4-1 and TRBJ1-4; D gene uncertain. This CDR3 is 14 amino acids long. Germline V gene data show CDR1 as MGHRA and CDR2 as YSYEKL. Trimming pared 1 base from V and 4 bases from J, leaving 7 bases between. The CDR3 DNA reads TGCGCCAGCAGCCAAGGCGGACTTAATGAAAAACTGTTTTTT. This encodes CASSQGGLNEKLFF.